The clone carrying this T cell receptor (beta chain) appeared a single time. The data derive from a study of Tregs in tolerant kidney transplant recipients. Repertoires were generated with immunoSEQ multiplex PCR, while TCRdb's copy carries only in-frame clones and drops some. The sample lists about 83,000 clones; roughly 98% were seen once. This clonotype originated in a human donor who received a combined kidney and bone marrow transplant. The sequences come from CD4+ T cells from blood, collected before the transplant.

The CDR3 bases are TGCGCCAGCAGTCAATCGGGCAGGAGGTCCTACGAGCAGTACTTC. Translation: CASSQSGRRSYEQYF. The chain carries TRBV23-1 and TRBJ2-7; possible D gene TRBD2, 5 bases. TRBV23-1 is an ORF; its function is uncertain. CDR3 size: 15 residues. V was shortened by 0 bases and J by 1 base, with 10 bases between the two germline ends.